Below are 16 T cell receptor beta chains sequenced from a single sample in a study of T cells after yellow fever vaccination (dated by TCRdb to the late 2010s). The sample's treatment or condition label, in plain terms: live attenuated yellow fever vaccine strain. The library was built by means of 5' RACE. The listed sequencing device is Illumina HiSeq 2500. TCRdb trimmed the raw reads at Q25, called clones with MiXCR and kept productive beta chains. CDR3 protein sequences are deduplicated, and each keeps its most common genes and DNA. The sample table holds 400,000 or so distinct CDR3 sequences, of which approximately 5.7% were seen once. The ten largest clonotypes hold about 15% of the sample. Material: PBMCs, obtained 5 days after the yellow fever booster vaccination. All receptors derive from a man younger than 45 who received the YFV17D yellow fever vaccine.

This clonotype was observed a few times. This chain joins TRBV5-1 and TRBJ1-6; 9 bases are shared with TRBD1. Germline V gene lookup returns CDR1 SGHRS and CDR2 YFSETQ. This CDR3 region has 15 residues. The V and J ends lost 4 bases and 10 bases, in that order; junction bases with no gene match: 9. The CDR3 sequence is CASSTTGTGSSPLHF. In DNA, the CDR3 is TGCGCCAGCAGCACTACCGGGACAGGGTCCTCACCCCTCCACTTT.

A few counts support this clonotype. The CDR3 spells CSAGGTPIVYEQYF. The CDR3 coding sequence is TGCAGTGCTGGCGGGACCCCGATTGTGTACGAGCAGTACTTC. The chain joins TRBV20-1 to TRBJ2-7; weak D call: TRBD2 (6 bases). This CDR3 spans 14 amino acids. Germline assignment: CDR1 DFQATT and CDR2 SNEGSKA (reference sequence). V lost 5 bases to trimming and J lost 4 bases, with 18 bases between them.

The sample holds a few counts of this clonotype. The rearrangement links TRBV20-1 to TRBJ1-5, with TRBD1 matching 9 bases. The ends lost 6 bases at V and 6 bases at J; junction bases unmatched: 6. This CDR3 is built from 13 residues. In germline, CDR1 is DFQATT, CDR2 SNEGSKA (reference sequence). The CDR3 DNA is TGCAGTGCAACTGGGGACAGGGTTCAGCCCCAGCATTTT. It codes for CSATGDRVQPQHF.

The genes are TRBV18 and TRBJ2-6, with TRBD1 matching 7 bases. The CDR3 loop spans 20 amino acids. V lost 2 bases to trimming and J lost 0 bases; unmatched junction nucleotides: 13. Germline V CDR1 and CDR2: KGHSH, LQKENI. The CDR3 loop reads CASSPNELDRIDSGANVLTF. CDR3 nucleotide sequence: TGTGCCAGCTCACCAAACGAGTTGGACAGGATCGACTCTGGGGCCAACGTCCTGACTTTC.

This clonotype has more than one count but fewer than ten. V usage is TRBV11-2 and J usage is TRBJ2-5; TRBD2 might be the D (6 bases). Germline loops: CDR1 SGHAT, CDR2 FQNNGV. Trimming stripped 6 bases from V and 3 bases from J, with 14 bases between. The CDR3 has 14 amino acids. The CDR3 is CASRQVQREETQYF. CDR3 DNA sequence: TGTGCCAGCAGGCAAGTCCAGCGGGAAGAGACCCAGTACTTC.

The table lists this clonotype with many counts. The genes are TRBV4-1 and TRBJ2-1; 14 bases map to TRBD2. V lost 3 bases, J lost 9 bases, and 10 bases stayed unmatched. The CDR3 has 17 residues. Germline CDR1 reads MGHRA; CDR2 reads YSYEKL. The CDR3: CASSHPPGLAGESEQFF. The CDR3 DNA reads as TGCGCCAGCAGCCACCCTCCGGGACTAGCGGGAGAAAGTGAGCAGTTCTTC.

This clonotype has at least ten counts. The rearrangement uses TRBV29-1 and TRBJ2-2; unclear D gene. Germline-derived CDR1 and CDR2 are SQVTM and ANQGSEA. The CDR3 contains 13 residues. V dropped 6 bases and J dropped 6 bases, with 14 bases sitting between them. CDR3 nucleotide sequence: TGCAGCGTACTTACGATATTCTCCGGGGAGCTGTTTTTT. It translates to CSVLTIFSGELFF.

The rearrangement joins TRBV23-1 to TRBJ2-7; the D gene is possibly TRBD1 (5 bases). TRBV23-1 belongs to the ORF category, with a function that is uncertain. The V end lost 3 bases, the J end lost 5 bases, and 20 bases lay between the germline ends. The CDR3 has 16 residues. CDR3 protein: CASSHHQGPRIHEQYF. In DNA form, the CDR3 reads TGCGCCAGCAGTCACCATCAGGGCCCAAGGATCCACGAGCAGTACTTC.

This clonotype was counted at least ten times. The rearrangement links TRBV20-1 to TRBJ2-3; 12 positions match TRBD2. V gave up 8 bases and J gave up 4 bases; unmatched junction bases: 7. CDR1 DFQATT and CDR2 SNEGSKA come from the germline V gene (reference sequence). The CDR3 is made up of 14 amino acids. CDR3 DNA: TGCAGTCCAACCGGGACTAGCGGGCCAGATACGCAGTATTTT. Amino acids: CSPTGTSGPDTQYF.

There are many counts of this clonotype. A read error may produce the germline difference seen at one junction end. V and J are TRBV14 and TRBJ2-7; D unclear. Germline V CDR1 and CDR2: SGHDN, FVKESK. The CDR3 spans 13 residues. The CDR3 region is CASSQNLEIEKSF. CDR3 bases: TGTGCCAGCAGCCAAAACCTGGAGATCGAAAAGAGCTTC.

This clonotype was counted a few times. The chain couples TRBV19 to TRBJ2-4, with a possible D match to TRBD2 (5 bases). Germline CDR1 reads LNHDA; CDR2 reads SQIVND (reference sequence). V was shortened by 0 bases and J by 0 bases, with 9 bases between the two germline ends. The CDR3 is made up of 16 amino acids. The CDR3 DNA follows: TGTGCCAGTAGTATAGATCCGGGGATAGCCAAAAACATTCAGTACTTC. It yields the protein CASSIDPGIAKNIQYF.

This clonotype was detected many times. The V call is TRBV23-1, the J call TRBJ2-1; 12 nucleotides agree with TRBD2. TRBV23-1 is sorted into the ORF group, with uncertain function. The CDR3 has 16 amino acids. Trimming took 3 bases from V and 4 from J; bases not matched to a gene: 4. The chain's CDR3 is CASSHQTSGGYNEQFF. Here the CDR3 DNA reads TGCGCCAGCAGTCACCAGACTAGCGGGGGTTACAATGAGCAGTTCTTC.

The chain links TRBV6-5 to TRBJ1-2; unclear D gene. Germline V gene sequence: CDR1 MNHEY, CDR2 SVGAGI. Trimming removed 2 bases at V and 4 bases at J, with 11 bases between. This CDR3 contains 14 residues. CDR3 residues: CASSYQQATYGYTF. The CDR3 region has the DNA TGTGCCAGCAGTTACCAGCAGGCCACCTATGGCTACACCTTC.

The chain uses TRBV15 and TRBJ2-7; D may be TRBD1 (5 bases). The CDR3 consists of 13 residues. V was pared by 6 bases and J by 0 bases, with 9 bases between. CDR1 and CDR2 (germline): LNHNV, YYDKDF (reference sequence). The chain's CDR3 is CATREDSSYEQYF. The CDR3 bases are TGTGCCACCAGAGAAGACAGCTCCTACGAGCAGTACTTC.

This clonotype has at least ten counts. The chain joins TRBV2 to TRBJ2-4; tentatively, D is TRBD2 (6 bases). CDR1 SNHLY and CDR2 FYNNEI come from the germline V gene. V lost 5 bases to trimming and J lost 8 bases, with 16 bases between them. The CDR3 runs to 14 residues. The CDR3 nucleotides are TGTGCCAGCAGTTCGGGACTCCAAAGTTACATTCAGTACTTC. Amino acid sequence: CASSSGLQSYIQYF.

This clonotype has at least ten counts. This chain joins TRBV20-1 and TRBJ1-2, with TRBD1 matching 8 bases. Germline lookup yields CDR1 DFQATT and CDR2 SNEGSKA (reference sequence). The V segment lost 0 bases and the J segment 1 base; nucleotides outside the gene matches: 4. There are 15 residues in the CDR3. The CDR3 protein is CSARDGQGYNYGYTF. The CDR3 region has the DNA TGCAGTGCTAGAGACGGACAGGGCTATAACTATGGCTACACCTTC.